A selection of T cell receptor beta chains follows, all from one sample in a study of low-dose radiotherapy and immunotherapy resistance in tumors. TCRdb re-called the reads with MiXCR, one entry per CDR3 protein. The sample consists of 85,000 to 100,000 distinct CDR3 sequences, more than 8% of them appearing once. Sequenced here: PBMCs, sampled before treatment. The receptors derive from a male donor with prostate cancer. The CDR3 runs from the conserved cysteine through the conserved F or W. D genes are given only for firm matches. Clone size is given for some rows only: seen once, a few or many times, or a class if the clone is expanded.

abundance: many
j_gene: TRBJ2-7
v_gene: TRBV1
d_gene: NA
CDR3aa: CASSQGGARTGLYEQYF
CDR3nt: TGCGCCAGCAGCCAAGGAGGTGCCAGGACAGGGCTCTACGAGCAGTACTTC

abundance: many
j_gene: TRBJ2-2
v_gene: TRBV30
d_gene: NA
CDR3aa: CAAGGRNQAGELFF
CDR3nt: TGTGCCGCCGGTGGTAGGAACCAGGCCGGGGAGCTGTTTTTT

abundance: many
j_gene: TRBJ1-6
v_gene: TRBV7-8
d_gene: NA
CDR3aa: CASSLGGDNSPLHF
CDR3nt: TGTGCCAGCAGCTTAGGTGGGGATAATTCACCCCTCCACTTT

abundance: many
j_gene: TRBJ2-3
v_gene: TRBV28
d_gene: NA
CDR3aa: CASSLKGTDTQYF
CDR3nt: TGTGCCAGCAGTTTAAAGGGGACAGATACGCAGTATTTT

abundance: many
j_gene: TRBJ1-1
v_gene: TRBV20-1
d_gene: NA
CDR3aa: CSARFTLTEAFF
CDR3nt: TGCAGTGCCCGCTTTACTCTCACTGAAGCTTTCTTT

abundance: many
j_gene: TRBJ1-3
v_gene: TRBV9
d_gene: NA
CDR3aa: CASSAGVSGNTIYF
CDR3nt: TGTGCCAGCAGCGCAGGGGTCTCTGGAAACACCATATATTTT

abundance: few
j_gene: TRBJ2-2
v_gene: TRBV6-5
d_gene: NA
CDR3aa: CASRVSGGGSNTGELFF
CDR3nt: TGTGCCAGCAGAGTGTCGGGGGGCGGGTCAAACACCGGGGAGCTGTTTTTT

abundance: many
j_gene: TRBJ2-3
v_gene: TRBV2
d_gene: NA
CDR3aa: CASSDRENMPDTQYF
CDR3nt: TGTGCCAGCAGTGACAGAGAAAATATGCCAGATACGCAGTATTTT

abundance: many
j_gene: TRBJ1-4
v_gene: TRBV24-1
d_gene: NA
CDR3aa: CATSDLRQSLNEKLFF
CDR3nt: TGTGCCACCAGTGATTTGCGACAGTCCCTCAATGAAAAACTGTTTTTT

abundance: many
j_gene: TRBJ2-1
v_gene: TRBV12-3/TRBV12-4
d_gene: NA
CDR3aa: CASSIGLEQFF
CDR3nt: TGTGCCAGCAGCATCGGACTAGAGCAGTTCTTC

abundance: many
j_gene: TRBJ2-1
v_gene: TRBV20-1
d_gene: NA
CDR3aa: CSASWQAIYNEQFF
CDR3nt: TGCAGTGCTAGTTGGCAGGCGATCTACAATGAGCAGTTCTTC

abundance: many
j_gene: TRBJ2-5
v_gene: TRBV20-1
d_gene: TRBD2
CDR3aa: CSARDTSGREETQYF
CDR3nt: TGCAGTGCTAGAGATACTAGCGGGAGAGAAGAGACCCAGTACTTC

abundance: once
j_gene: TRBJ2-5
v_gene: TRBV20-1
d_gene: TRBD2
CDR3aa: CSASWLAGVETQYF
CDR3nt: TGCAGTGCTAGTTGGCTAGCGGGAGTCGAGACCCAGTACTTC

abundance: many
j_gene: TRBJ2-1
v_gene: TRBV20-1
d_gene: TRBD1
CDR3aa: CRPGQGYNEQFF
CDR3nt: TGCAGGCCGGGACAGGGATACAATGAGCAGTTCTTC

abundance: many
j_gene: TRBJ2-7
v_gene: TRBV20-1
d_gene: TRBD2
CDR3aa: CSAPTSGNSPAYEQYF
CDR3nt: TGCAGTGCCCCTACTAGCGGGAACTCCCCGGCCTACGAGCAGTACTTC

abundance: many
j_gene: TRBJ2-5
v_gene: TRBV11-2
d_gene: TRBD2
CDR3aa: CASSRGLAGGWETQYF
CDR3nt: TGTGCCAGCAGCCGCGGACTAGCGGGAGGGTGGGAGACCCAGTACTTC

abundance: many
j_gene: TRBJ2-7
v_gene: TRBV29-1
d_gene: TRBD2
CDR3aa: CSVVTSGTSGAYEQYF
CDR3nt: TGCAGCGTTGTAACATCCGGGACTAGCGGAGCCTACGAGCAGTACTTC

abundance: many
j_gene: TRBJ1-4
v_gene: TRBV29-1
d_gene: NA
CDR3aa: CSVGLTGSSNEKLFF
CDR3nt: TGCAGCGTTGGCCTCACGGGATCGAGCAATGAAAAACTGTTTTTT

abundance: many
j_gene: TRBJ2-1
v_gene: TRBV14
d_gene: TRBD2
CDR3aa: CASSQGTGLQEEQFF
CDR3nt: TGTGCCAGCAGCCAAGGTACGGGACTACAAGAGGAGCAGTTCTTC

abundance: many
j_gene: TRBJ1-1
v_gene: TRBV6-2/TRBV6-3
d_gene: NA
CDR3aa: CASSRGQFSFLNTEAFF
CDR3nt: TGTGCCAGCAGCCGCGGACAGTTTTCCTTTTTGAACACTGAAGCTTTCTTT

abundance: many
j_gene: TRBJ1-5
v_gene: TRBV28
d_gene: TRBD1
CDR3aa: CASRGDRVDQPQHF
CDR3nt: TGTGCCAGCAGAGGGGACAGGGTCGACCAGCCCCAGCATTTT

abundance: many
j_gene: TRBJ2-5
v_gene: TRBV28
d_gene: NA
CDR3aa: CASSLMGESLPETQYF
CDR3nt: TGTGCCAGCAGTCTAATGGGTGAGTCGCTGCCAGAGACCCAGTACTTC

abundance: many
j_gene: TRBJ2-7
v_gene: TRBV7-3
d_gene: TRBD2
CDR3aa: CASSVTGTSKVYEQYF
CDR3nt: TGTGCCAGCAGCGTGACCGGGACTAGCAAGGTCTACGAGCAGTACTTC

abundance: many
j_gene: TRBJ2-2
v_gene: TRBV7-8
d_gene: TRBD1
CDR3aa: CASSLEGAPTGELFF
CDR3nt: TGTGCCAGCAGCCTAGAGGGGGCGCCTACCGGGGAGCTGTTTTTT

abundance: many
j_gene: TRBJ2-3
v_gene: TRBV6-1
d_gene: TRBD2
CDR3aa: CASSETAGVGTDTQYF
CDR3nt: TGTGCCAGCAGTGAAACGGCGGGAGTAGGCACAGATACGCAGTATTTT

abundance: many
j_gene: TRBJ1-5
v_gene: TRBV28
d_gene: NA
CDR3aa: CASSLSRQPQHF
CDR3nt: TGTGCCAGCAGTTTATCTCGGCAGCCCCAGCATTTT

abundance: many
j_gene: TRBJ2-3
v_gene: TRBV27
d_gene: TRBD2
CDR3aa: CASSPRTGWLAGGITDTQYF
CDR3nt: TGTGCCAGCAGTCCCCGGACAGGGTGGCTAGCGGGAGGGATTACAGATACGCAGTATTTT

abundance: few
j_gene: TRBJ1-5
v_gene: TRBV12-3/TRBV12-4
d_gene: NA
CDR3aa: CASSWTATTQPQHF
CDR3nt: TGTGCCAGCAGTTGGACAGCGACCACTCAGCCCCAGCATTTT

abundance: many
j_gene: TRBJ1-5
v_gene: TRBV2
d_gene: TRBD1
CDR3aa: CASSARDSSKGNQPQHF
CDR3nt: TGTGCCAGCAGTGCCCGGGACAGTTCAAAAGGCAATCAGCCCCAGCATTTT

abundance: many
j_gene: TRBJ1-5
v_gene: TRBV7-2
d_gene: NA
CDR3aa: CASSPIAVSNQPQHF
CDR3nt: TGTGCCAGCAGTCCTATAGCAGTTAGCAATCAGCCCCAGCATTTT

abundance: many
j_gene: TRBJ1-5
v_gene: TRBV19
d_gene: NA
CDR3aa: CASSIYSSNQPQHF
CDR3nt: TGTGCCAGTAGTATCTACAGTTCCAATCAGCCCCAGCATTTT

abundance: NA
j_gene: TRBJ2-5
v_gene: TRBV28
d_gene: TRBD1
CDR3aa: CASSPPSTGTASRETQCF
CDR3nt: TGTGCCAGCAGTCCGCCATCTACCGGGACAGCAAGCAGAGAGACCCAGTGCTTC

abundance: many
j_gene: TRBJ2-7
v_gene: TRBV28
d_gene: NA
CDR3aa: CASSLTRANEQYF
CDR3nt: TGTGCCAGCAGTTTAACTAGGGCCAACGAGCAGTACTTC

abundance: NA
j_gene: TRBJ2-3
v_gene: TRBV18
d_gene: TRBD2
CDR3aa: CASSPPAGVPQYF
CDR3nt: TGTGCCAGCTCACCACCGGCGGGAGTTCCGCAGTATTTT